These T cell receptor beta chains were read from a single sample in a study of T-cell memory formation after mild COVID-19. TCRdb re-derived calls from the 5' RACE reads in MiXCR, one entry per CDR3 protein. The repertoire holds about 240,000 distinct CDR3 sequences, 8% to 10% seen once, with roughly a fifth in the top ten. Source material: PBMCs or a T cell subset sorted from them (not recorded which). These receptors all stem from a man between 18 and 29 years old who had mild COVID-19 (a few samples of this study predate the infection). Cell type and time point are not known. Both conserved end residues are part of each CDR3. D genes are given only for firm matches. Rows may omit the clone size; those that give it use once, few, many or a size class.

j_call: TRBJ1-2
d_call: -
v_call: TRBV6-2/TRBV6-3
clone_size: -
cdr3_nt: TGTGCCAGCAGTTACTCGATCCCCAGGGGTAACTATGGCTACACCTTC
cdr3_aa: CASSYSIPRGNYGYTF

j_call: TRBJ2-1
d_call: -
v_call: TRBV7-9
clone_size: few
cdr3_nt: TGTGCCAGCAGCCTCGTCTCCGCCGGGACGTACGTCAATGAGCAGTTCTTC
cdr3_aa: CASSLVSAGTYVNEQFF

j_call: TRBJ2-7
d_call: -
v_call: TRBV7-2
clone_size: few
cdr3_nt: TGTGCCAGCAGCCTACAGGGTTACCACGAGCAGTACTTC
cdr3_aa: CASSLQGYHEQYF

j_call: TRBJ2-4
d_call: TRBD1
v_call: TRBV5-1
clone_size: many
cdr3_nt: TGCGCCAGCAGCTTGGGGACAGGGCTAGCCAAAAACATTCAGTACTTC
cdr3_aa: CASSLGTGLAKNIQYF

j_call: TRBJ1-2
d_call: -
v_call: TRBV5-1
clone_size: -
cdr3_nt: TGCGCCAGCAGCTTCGGCAGCTCTAACTATGGCTACACCTTC
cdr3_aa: CASSFGSSNYGYTF

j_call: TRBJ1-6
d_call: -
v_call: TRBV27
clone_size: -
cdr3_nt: TGTGCCAGCAGTTTACAGGGTTGGAATTCACCCCTCCACTTT
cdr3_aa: CASSLQGWNSPLHF

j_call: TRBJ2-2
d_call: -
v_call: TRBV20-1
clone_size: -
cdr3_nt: TGCAGTGCTAGAGCGGGGGCCTCAAACACCGGGGAGCTGTTTTTT
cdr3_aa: CSARAGASNTGELFF

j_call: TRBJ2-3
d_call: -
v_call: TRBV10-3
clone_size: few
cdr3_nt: TGTGCCATCACAGGTGCCCCTAGCACAGATACGCAGTATTTT
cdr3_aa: CAITGAPSTDTQYF

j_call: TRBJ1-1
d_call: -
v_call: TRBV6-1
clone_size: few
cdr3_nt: TGTGCCAGCAGGGACCGCCTGCAGGGATTGAACACTGAAGCTTTCTTT
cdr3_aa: CASRDRLQGLNTEAFF

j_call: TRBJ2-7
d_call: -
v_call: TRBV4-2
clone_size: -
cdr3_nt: TGTGCCAGCAGCCCCCGGGACTTCACCTACGAGCAGTACTTC
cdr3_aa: CASSPRDFTYEQYF

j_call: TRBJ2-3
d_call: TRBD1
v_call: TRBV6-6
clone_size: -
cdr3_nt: TGTGCCAGCAGTTCGTATCGCTCTCCGGGACAGGGGGCGGATACGCAGTATTTT
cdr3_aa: CASSSYRSPGQGADTQYF

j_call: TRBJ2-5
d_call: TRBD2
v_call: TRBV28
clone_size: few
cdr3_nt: TGTGCCAGCAGGCTGGGAGGGCGGAAACAAGAGACCCAGTACTTC
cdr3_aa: CASRLGGRKQETQYF

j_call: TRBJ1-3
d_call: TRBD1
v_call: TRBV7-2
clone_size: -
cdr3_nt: TGTGCCAGCAGCCTTCGGTCGACAGGGAGTGGAAACACCATATATTTT
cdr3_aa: CASSLRSTGSGNTIYF

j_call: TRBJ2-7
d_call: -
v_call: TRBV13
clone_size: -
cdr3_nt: TGTGCCAGCAGCTTAGTTCCGCCCGTAGGCGAGCAGTACTTC
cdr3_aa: CASSLVPPVGEQYF

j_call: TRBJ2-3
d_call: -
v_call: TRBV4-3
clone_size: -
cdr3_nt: TGCGCCAGCAGCCTCCGGACGGCCGATACGCAGTATTTT
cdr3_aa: CASSLRTADTQYF

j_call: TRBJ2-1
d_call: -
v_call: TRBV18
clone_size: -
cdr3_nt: TGTGCCAGCTCACCAGAGCGTGGTGAGCAGTTCTTC
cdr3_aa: CASSPERGEQFF

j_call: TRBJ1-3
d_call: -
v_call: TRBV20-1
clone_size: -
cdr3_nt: TGCAGTGCTAGAGATGGCAGGGGAGCTGGAAACACCATATATTTT
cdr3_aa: CSARDGRGAGNTIYF

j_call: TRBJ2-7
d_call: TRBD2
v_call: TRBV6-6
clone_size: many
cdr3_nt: TGTGCCAGCAGTTACCCGCTCGGGAGGAGCTACGAGCAGTACTTC
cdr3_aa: CASSYPLGRSYEQYF

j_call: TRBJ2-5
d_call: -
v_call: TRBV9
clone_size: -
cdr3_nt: TGTGCCAGCAGCGTAGTGGTGGGCGAGACCCAGTACTTC
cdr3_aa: CASSVVVGETQYF

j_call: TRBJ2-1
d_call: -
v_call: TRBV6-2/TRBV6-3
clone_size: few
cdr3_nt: TGTGCCAGCAGCCGACCCCAGGGGCACAACAATGAGCAGTTCTTC
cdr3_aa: CASSRPQGHNNEQFF

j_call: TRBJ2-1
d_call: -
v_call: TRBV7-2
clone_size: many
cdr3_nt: TGTGCCAGCAGCTTAGGGGGGGTCAATGAGCAGTTCTTC
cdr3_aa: CASSLGGVNEQFF

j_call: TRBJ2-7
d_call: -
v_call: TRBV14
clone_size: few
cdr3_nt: TGTGCCAGCAGCCGAAGAGACTACGAGCAGTACTTC
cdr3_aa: CASSRRDYEQYF

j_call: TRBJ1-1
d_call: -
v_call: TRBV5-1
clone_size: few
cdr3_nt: TGCGCCAGCAGCCTCAATCCGGGGCTGACTGAAGCTTTCTTT
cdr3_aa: CASSLNPGLTEAFF

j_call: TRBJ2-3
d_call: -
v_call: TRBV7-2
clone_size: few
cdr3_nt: TGTGCCAGCAGCTTTGGCGGTAGCTTCGGCGCAGATACGCAGTATTTT
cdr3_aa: CASSFGGSFGADTQYF

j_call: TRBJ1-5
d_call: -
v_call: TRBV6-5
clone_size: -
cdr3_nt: TGTGCCAGCAGCGAGAGTTGGGGGGCGTATCAGCCCCAGCATTTT
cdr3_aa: CASSESWGAYQPQHF

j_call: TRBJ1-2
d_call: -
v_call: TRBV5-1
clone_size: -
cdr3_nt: TGCGCCAGCAGCTTGCAGGGAGGCAACTATGGCTACACCTTC
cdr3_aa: CASSLQGGNYGYTF

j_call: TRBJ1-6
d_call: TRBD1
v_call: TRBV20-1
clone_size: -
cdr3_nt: TGCAGTGCTAGAGATCTTAACAGGGGGGATTCACCCCTCCACTTT
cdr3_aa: CSARDLNRGDSPLHF

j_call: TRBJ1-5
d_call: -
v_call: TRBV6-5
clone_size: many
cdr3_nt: TGTGCCAGCTGGAGAGGGAAGGGTCAGCCCCAGCATTTT
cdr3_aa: CASWRGKGQPQHF

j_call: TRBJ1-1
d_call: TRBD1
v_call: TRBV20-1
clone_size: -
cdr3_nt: TGCAGTGCTAGCGGGACAGGTAACACTGAAGCTTTCTTT
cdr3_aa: CSASGTGNTEAFF

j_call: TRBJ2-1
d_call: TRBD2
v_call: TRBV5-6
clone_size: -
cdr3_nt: TGTGCCAGCAGCCGGCCTCGGGGGGACCTCTACAATGAGCAGTTCTTC
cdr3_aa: CASSRPRGDLYNEQFF

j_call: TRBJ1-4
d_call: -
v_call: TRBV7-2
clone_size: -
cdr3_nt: TGTGCCACCAGAAAGGCGGGGGTTGAAAAACTGTTTTTT
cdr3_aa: CATRKAGVEKLFF

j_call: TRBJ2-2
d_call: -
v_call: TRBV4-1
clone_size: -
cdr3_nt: TGCGCCAGCAGCCAAGGATCGAACACCGGGGAGCTGTTTTTT
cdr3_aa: CASSQGSNTGELFF

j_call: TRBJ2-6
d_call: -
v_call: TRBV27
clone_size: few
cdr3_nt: TGTGCCAGCAGTACGACCGGAGTTCCTGGGGCCAACGTCCTGACTTTC
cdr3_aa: CASSTTGVPGANVLTF

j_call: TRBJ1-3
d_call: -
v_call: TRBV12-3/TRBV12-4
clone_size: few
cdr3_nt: TGTGCCAGCAGTTTATCAGCCCAGGCGGGAAACACCATATATTTT
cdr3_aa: CASSLSAQAGNTIYF

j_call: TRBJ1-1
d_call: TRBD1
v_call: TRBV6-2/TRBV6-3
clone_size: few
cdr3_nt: TGTGCCAGCAGTGAGCTGACAGGGGTGAACACTGAAGCTTTCTTT
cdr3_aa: CASSELTGVNTEAFF

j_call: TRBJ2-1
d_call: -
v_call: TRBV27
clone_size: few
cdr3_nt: TGTGCCAGCAGTCGAGGTAGCACGATCAATGAGCAGTTCTTC
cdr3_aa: CASSRGSTINEQFF

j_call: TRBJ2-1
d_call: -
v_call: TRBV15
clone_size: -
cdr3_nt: TGTGCCACCAGCAGAGATATGCTGAGCTCCTACAATGAGCAGTTCTTC
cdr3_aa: CATSRDMLSSYNEQFF